This T cell receptor delta chain was identified during a study of Vγ9Vδ2 T cells in congenital toxoplasmosis (dated by TCRdb to 2020 to 2023). Some background on the complete study: Congenital toxoplasmosis was diagnosed using IgG, IgM and IgA serology, Western blot and an in-house interferon-gamma release assay. The study compared gamma and delta chain CDR3 repertoires of sorted blood gammadelta T cells between congenitally T. gondii-infected and uninfected infants. Sequencing of the repertoires was done on samples from infants at two time points: 2 months after birth and 1 year of age. At 2 months, TCR sequencing included about 5 infected and roughly eleven uninfected infants, while at 1 year the sequenced group was 3 infected and 4 uninfected infants. Study-wide findings and limitations: High prevalence of a public TRGV9 clonotype was observed in both infected and uninfected infants. Germline-encoded fetal-type TRDV2 CDR3 sequences seemed to be more prevalent in infected than in uninfected approximately 2-month-old infants, with an in utero expansion footprint being suggested. Repertoire differences between infected and uninfected infants were less clear at 1 year of age than at 2 months. Two months was the earliest age with enough suitable sample material for TCR repertoire analysis, so newborn repertoires were not sequenced. Compared with uninfected infants, infected infants at 2 months appeared to have fewer N additions in their TRGV9 and TRDV2 CDR3s, and this was especially true for TRDV2-TRDJ1 sequences.

Template-switch reverse transcription with SuperScript II was used to generate cDNA, with TRGC- and TRDC-specific primers combined in a single tube. The TRGC primer was designed for binding to both the TRGC1 and TRGC2 constant genes. Amplification of TRG and TRD was done with the KAPA Real-Time Library Amplification Kit, and AMPure XP beads were used for purification between steps. Index PCR with the Nextera XT Index Kit was used to attach Illumina sequencing adapters. An Illumina MiSeq running the V2 300 kit was used to sequence the TRG and TRD amplicons, producing 150 bp paired-end reads. On the authors' methods: Before any further analysis, FastQC version 0.11.8 was used to assess read quality. Reads were mapped to GenBank TRG or TRD reference genes, and MiXCR version 3.0.3 was used to assemble CDR3 sequences. Default MiXCR settings were kept, except that 3 rather than 5 consecutive nucleotides were used to assemble TRDD gene segments. N additions, CDR3 length, J segment length and clonotype sharing between samples were calculated with VDJtools version 1.2.1. Out-of-frame CDR3 sequences and those containing stop codons were excluded from analysis. The overlap of infant repertoires with previously published Vgamma9Vdelta2 repertoires from fetal, cord blood and adult blood was compared. After TCRdb called clones again from the public reads with CATT, rows with identical DNA were merged. TCRdb assigned the V and J calls; the authors' analysis was not used. Across this sample there are 300 to 450 delta-chain clones, with 13% seen only once. Roughly 31% of the sample comes from the top ten.

The CDR3 holds 23 amino acids from the cysteine to the phenylalanine. Here the CDR3 DNA is all that survives: 69 bases in frame from base 1. CDR1 and CDR2 are drawn from the germline V gene: GEAIGNYY, EKD. The same treatment, using spiramycin and/or pyrimethamine plus sulfadiazine plus folinic acid, was given to mothers of both infected and uninfected infants. Every infant, whether infected or uninfected, was delivered at term, after more than 37 weeks of gestation. About 1 mL of blood was processed into PBMCs by Lymphoprep gradient centrifugation, after which the PBMCs were cryopreserved in liquid nitrogen and shipped to Belgium. After thawing, the PBMCs were labeled with Zombie NIR viability dye and stained with antibodies against CD3, TCR gammadelta, Vgamma9 and Vdelta2. Sorting of CD3+ TCRgammadelta+ T cells was performed on a FACSAria III, reaching a mean purity of around 98%. For each sample, RNA was extracted from approximately 9,200 sorted gammadelta T cells with the RNeasy Micro Kit. The study infants had mothers who were enrolled with primary T. gondii infection during pregnancy. Peripheral blood was collected from the infants at an outpatient microbiology and virology center in Pavia, Italy.

As for this clone: The antigen it binds to is not known. The TCRdb protein, from a much larger clone, departs from this DNA's translation at residue 3, likely by read error; the protein shown derives from the DNA.

The chain uses TRDV2 and TRDJ3; TRDD3 fits 9 bases in the junction. This clonotype was sampled from a child under 10 years old born to a mother with Toxoplasma gondii infection during pregnancy, either congenitally infected or uninfected (not recorded which). The sample comprised gamma-delta T cells from blood. The DNA is as follows: TGTGCCCGTGACACGGGGTGGGGGGATACCAGCGACAAGAGCTCCTGGGACACCCGACAGATGTTTTTC. This is translated as CARDTGWGDTSDKSSWDTRQMFF.